A single sample is the source of the 26 T cell receptor beta chains below, sequenced in a study of glioma-infiltrating T cells after dendritic cell vaccination. Time point defined: after dendritic cell vaccination, including at tumor progression/relapse. Profiled with immunoSEQ multiplex PCR; TCRdb holds only in-frame clones, not every one. The data contain fewer than 75,000 clones, about 84% of them seen just once; the ten biggest clones take up about 9%. The material was blood, obtained after dendritic cell vaccination. Receptors were obtained from a human donor with glioblastoma.

This clone occurred a few times. The chain links TRBV7-3 to TRBJ1-1; D gene uncertain. CDR1 is SGHTA, CDR2 FQGTGA, per germline. The CDR3 is 12 amino acids. V shed 5 bases and J shed 7 bases, with 11 bases lying between them. The chain's CDR3 is CASSRGQGEAFF. CDR3 DNA sequence: TGTGCCAGCAGCCGAGGGCAAGGTGAAGCTTTCTTT.

The chain has TRBV4-1 and TRBJ2-3, with TRBD2 identical over 8 bases. The V segment lost 1 base and the J segment 4 bases; nucleotides outside the gene matches: 13. The CDR3 extends over 18 amino acids. Germline V gives CDR1 MGHRA, CDR2 YSYEKL. The CDR3 DNA sequence: TGCGCCAGCAGCCAAGGACGGGCTGGAGCGGGGGCCTCAGATACGCAGTATTTT. This translates into CASSQGRAGAGASDTQYF.

This clone came up once. The chain couples TRBV4-3 to TRBJ2-7; D perhaps matches TRBD1 (5 bases). V was trimmed by 0 bases and J by 2 bases, leaving 8 bases between them. Per germline, CDR1 LGHNA and CDR2 YSLEER. The CDR3 is made up of 14 amino acids. This CDR3 reads CASSQDPGTYEQYF. CDR3 sequence (DNA): TGCGCCAGCAGCCAAGATCCAGGGACCTACGAGCAGTACTTC.

This chain joins TRBV7-9 and TRBJ2-5, with 8 nucleotides matching TRBD2. Germline V gene data show CDR1 as SEHNR and CDR2 as FQNEAQ (reference sequence). V shed 0 bases and J 5 bases; nucleotides not matched to a gene: 5. This CDR3 has 15 amino acids. The CDR3 loop is CASSLAAGGRETQYF. CDR3 in DNA: TGTGCCAGCAGCTTAGCGGCGGGGGGCCGGGAGACCCAGTACTTC.

The genes are TRBV12-5 and TRBJ1-5; TRBD1 is a possible D gene (6 bases). Looked up from germline, CDR1 is LGHNT and CDR2 is FRNRAP. CDR3 size: 17 residues. The ends were cut back, 0 bases at V and 7 bases at J, with 19 bases in the middle. The CDR3 nucleotides read TGTGCTAGTGGTTTGGTACAGGGCCCCAACTTGGGGCAGCCCCAGCATTTT. Amino acid sequence: CASGLVQGPNLGQPQHF.

The chain carries TRBV10-3 and TRBJ2-1; 15 nucleotides match TRBD2. Per the germline V gene, CDR1 is ENHRY and CDR2 is SYGVKD. This CDR3 region has 18 residues. J gave up 2 bases and V 5 bases, and 7 bases lay outside the gene matches. The CDR3 sequence: CAISSGTSGGLPYNEQFF. The CDR3 DNA is TGTGCCATCAGTTCCGGGACTAGCGGGGGGCTCCCCTACAATGAGCAGTTCTTC.

This chain connects TRBV7-6 to TRBJ2-3; D might be TRBD2 (6 bases). The CDR3 has 18 residues. CDR1 and CDR2 from the germline V gene are SGHVS and FNYEAQ. Deletions cut 4 bases from V and 0 bases from J, with 20 bases between. CDR3 amino acids: CASSSDRWRGSSTDTQYF. DNA of the CDR3: TGTGCCAGCAGCTCAGACCGCTGGCGGGGATCGAGCACAGATACGCAGTATTTT.

J is TRBJ1-2 and V is TRBV7-9, with D unresolved. Per germline, CDR1 SEHNR and CDR2 FQNEAQ (reference sequence). V lost 3 bases and J lost 0, with 8 bases in between. CDR3 size: 14 residues. CDR3 nucleotide sequence: TGTGCCAGCAGCTTTTCACAGACTAACTATGGCTACACCTTC. Translated: CASSFSQTNYGYTF.

The genes are TRBV11-3 and TRBJ2-7, with D tentatively TRBD1 (6 bases). This CDR3 has 15 residues. CDR1 SGHNT and CDR2 YENEEA come from the germline V gene. The V end was cut by 4 bases, the J end by 2 bases, with 15 bases between. CDR3 nucleotide sequence: TGTGCCAGCAGCTCCCGAAATGGACAGACCTACGAGCAGTACTTC. Protein product: CASSSRNGQTYEQYF.

This clone has just one count. This chain uses TRBV19 with TRBJ1-1, with TRBD1 matching over 8 bases. Germline V CDR1 and CDR2: LNHDA, SQIVND (reference sequence). With 3 bases clipped from V and 1 base from J, the junction kept 7 bases outside the gene matches. The CDR3 runs to 16 residues. The CDR3 reads CASSIPTGGGNTEAFF. CDR3 sequence (DNA): TGTGCCAGTAGTATCCCCACAGGGGGGGGGAACACTGAAGCTTTCTTT.

J is TRBJ2-3 and V is TRBV4-3; 14 bases match TRBD2. V gave up 0 bases and J gave up 5 bases; unmatched junction bases: 4. Germline assignment: CDR1 LGHNA and CDR2 YSLEER. The CDR3 consists of 17 residues. The CDR3, as DNA: TGCGCCAGCAGCCAAGAGACTAGCGGGGGGGCTAGAGATACGCAGTATTTT. Translating gives CASSQETSGGARDTQYF.

The V call is TRBV6-1, the J call TRBJ2-7; 8 bases line up with TRBD1. Germline assignment: CDR1 MNHNS and CDR2 SASEGT. V shed 4 bases and J 2 bases; nucleotides not matched to a gene: 4. The CDR3 runs to 14 residues. The CDR3 bases are TGTGCCAGCAGTGGGGCCAGGGGGCCCTACGAGCAGTACTTC. It specifies CASSGARGPYEQYF.

J is TRBJ1-5 and V is TRBV6-5; D possibly corresponds to TRBD1 (6 bases). Between the trimmed V and J ends, which lost 6 bases and 6 bases, there was a span of 18 bases. Per germline, CDR1 MNHEY and CDR2 SVGAGI. The CDR3 is 15 amino acids. CDR3 protein: CASRGSGGALQPQHF. The DNA for the CDR3 is TGTGCCAGCAGGGGGTCGGGGGGCGCGCTTCAGCCCCAGCATTTT.

The genes are TRBV4-1 and TRBJ2-6; TRBD1 matches at 8 bases. With V trimmed by 4 bases and J by 0 bases, 8 bases remained unmatched. The CDR3 has 18 residues. Germline V gene data show CDR1 as MGHRA and CDR2 as YSYEKL. CDR3 sequence reads: CASSPFTGGYSGANVLTF. DNA of the CDR3: TGCGCCAGCAGCCCTTTTACAGGGGGGTACTCTGGGGCCAACGTCCTGACTTTC.

The chain joins TRBV28 to TRBJ1-2; 7 nucleotides agree with TRBD1. J gave up 13 bases and V 5 bases, and 19 bases lay outside the gene matches. Germline V gene sequence: CDR1 MDHEN, CDR2 SYDVKM. This CDR3 contains 15 residues. CDR3 bases: TGTGCCAGCAGTCCCCAATCCCCGGGACAGTCTCTCAGCACCTTC. This encodes CASSPQSPGQSLSTF.

The V call is TRBV30, the J call TRBJ2-7; TRBD2 is a possible D gene (5 bases). The CDR3 is 11 residues long. Germline CDR1 GTSNPN, CDR2 SVGIG (reference sequence). V was trimmed by 3 bases and J by 6 bases, leaving 9 bases between them. The CDR3 nucleotides read TGTGCCTGGAGGCGGACTGTCGAGCAGTACTTC. Protein product: CAWRRTVEQYF.

The CDR3 DNA reads as TGTGCCAGCAGCTTAGCCGAATGGCAGTACGAGCAGTACTTC. Amino acids: CASSLAEWQYEQYF. The J gene is TRBJ2-7, the V gene TRBV7-2; D unresolved. V dropped 0 bases and J dropped 4 bases, with 10 bases sitting between them. This CDR3 comprises 14 residues. Germline lookup yields CDR1 SGHTA and CDR2 FQGNSA.

The chain combines TRBV29-1 with TRBJ1-1; the D gene is possibly TRBD1 (5 bases). The CDR3 spans 13 residues. CDR1 is SQVTM, CDR2 ANQGSEA, per germline. V shed 6 bases and J shed 1 base, with 12 bases lying between them. The CDR3 nucleotides read TGCAGCGTACATAGAACAGGGAACACTGAAGCTTTCTTT. Translation: CSVHRTGNTEAFF. Full variable domain (outside the CDR3, taken from reference TRBV29-1 and TRBJ1-1): SAVISQKPSRDICQRGTSLTIQCQVDSQVTMMFWYRQQPGQSLTLIATANQGSEATYESGFVIDKFPISRPNLTFSTLTVSNMSPEDSSIYLCSVHRTGNTEAFFGQGTRLTVV.

Comment on this clone: The same CDR3 is also encoded by other DNA sequences in this sample. The chain employs TRBV4-3 and TRBJ1-6; D is possibly TRBD1 (5 bases). The V gene's germline CDR1 is LGHNA and CDR2 YSLEER. Trimming removed 1 base at V and 6 bases at J, with 13 bases between. The CDR3 sequence is 16 residues long. CDR3 sequence reads: CASSQGGGALNSPLHF. CDR3 coding DNA: TGCGCCAGCAGCCAAGGAGGAGGGGCCCTTAATTCACCCCTCCACTTT.

The V call is TRBV10-1, the J call TRBJ2-3; 8 positions match TRBD2. Per the germline V gene, CDR1 is WNHNN and CDR2 is SYGVQD (reference sequence). The CDR3 runs 17 residues. V was pared by 4 bases and J by 6 bases, with 15 bases of the junction left unmatched. The CDR3 region has the DNA TGCGCCAGCAGTGCAATAGCGGGGCACGGGGCAGGGGATACGCAGTATTTT. It yields the protein CASSAIAGHGAGDTQYF.

The rearrangement uses TRBV7-2 and TRBJ1-6; 7 positions match TRBD1. Germline CDR1 SGHTA, CDR2 FQGNSA. V lost 5 bases and J lost 10; bases outside the gene matches: 8. This CDR3 is built from 14 residues. The CDR3 DNA sequence: TGTGCCAGCAGCCAGGGGGGACTCGGGTCACCCCTCCACTTT. It translates to CASSQGGLGSPLHF. Combining the CDR3 with reference TRBV7-2 and TRBJ1-6 gives the whole variable domain GAGVSQSPSNKVTEKGKDVELRCDPISGHTALYWYRQSLGQGLEFLIYFQGNSAPDKSGLPSDRFSAERTGGSVSTLTIQRTQQEDSAVYLCASSQGGLGSPLHFGNGTRLTVT.

This chain uses TRBV11-3 with TRBJ2-3; 10 bases map to TRBD2. Germline CDR1 SGHNT, CDR2 YENEEA. The CDR3 is 17 residues long. V gave up 5 bases and J gave up 1 base; unmatched junction bases: 9. CDR3 sequence (DNA): TGTGCCAGCAGCAGCGGTCCCGGGACTAGCGGCACAGATACGCAGTATTTT. Translating gives CASSSGPGTSGTDTQYF.

This chain uses TRBV6-5 with TRBJ2-5; D is uncertain. There are 13 residues in the CDR3. The germline CDR1 and CDR2 sequences are MNHEY and SVGAGI. V was cut by 2 bases and J by 5 bases, with 9 bases left in between. CDR3 region: CASSYQSRETQYF. CDR3 sequence (DNA): TGTGCCAGCAGTTACCAGTCGAGGGAGACCCAGTACTTC.

This rearrangement joins TRBV5-1 to TRBJ2-3; 8 nucleotides agree with TRBD2. V shed 5 bases and J 3 bases; nucleotides not matched to a gene: 8. In germline, CDR1 is SGHRS, CDR2 YFSETQ. The CDR3 sequence is 15 residues long. This chain's CDR3 is CASRDSGDNTDTQYF. The DNA of the CDR3 is TGCGCCAGCAGAGATAGCGGGGACAATACAGATACGCAGTATTTT.

This chain links TRBV19 with TRBJ2-2; a weak D match, TRBD1 (6 bases). Trimming removed 7 bases from V and 3 bases from J, with 12 bases in between. Germline V gene data show CDR1 as LNHDA and CDR2 as SQIVND (reference sequence). CDR3 size: 14 residues. In nucleotides, the CDR3 is TGTGCCAGTACTAACAGGGTTGACACCGGGGAGCTGTTTTTT. It yields the protein CASTNRVDTGELFF.

The chain is built from TRBV28 and TRBJ2-4; tentatively, D is TRBD2 (5 bases). Germline V gives CDR1 MDHEN, CDR2 SYDVKM. This CDR3 has 16 amino acids. Trimming took off 6 bases at V and 0 bases at J, with 15 bases between the two ends. The CDR3 here is CASSRTDYLAKNIQYF. CDR3 coding DNA: TGTGCCAGCAGCCGGACTGATTATCTAGCCAAAAACATTCAGTACTTC.